This TCR beta chain was found in a study of spatial heterogeneity in lung cancer. This sample's time point: blood at routine non-recurrence follow-up after resection. For this clonotype: Its target is not known.

TCRdb ran MiXCR on the 5' RACE reads and lists one entry per CDR3 protein. The table shows 25,000 to 35,000 distinct CDR3 sequences, with more than 9% occurring only once. Study observations and caveats: In blood, ubiquitous expanded tumor TCRs appeared more at resection than follow-up.

Trimming took 2 bases from V and 3 from J, leaving 7 bases between them. The CDR3 consists of 13 residues. Germline-derived CDR1 and CDR2 are SGHNT and YENEEA. The chain combines TRBV11-3 with TRBJ2-5; D is undetermined. This receptor was identified in a female donor with early-stage non-small cell lung cancer. The sample in question was PBMCs, obtained at follow-up. CDR3 bases: TGTGCCAGCAGCTTATTTGCAGAAGAGACCCAGTACTTC. Amino acid sequence: CASSLFAEETQYF.